The rows below give T cell receptor beta chains drawn from one sample of a study of control samples from healthy donors and cancer patients. Produced via immunoSEQ multiplex PCR; TCRdb's table is partial and in-frame only. Altogether fewer than 200,000 clones are present, around 90% being singletons, with the ten largest covering 1.4%. Sequencing used blood. These TCRs come from a woman between 50 and 59 years old in good health. Each CDR3 is given without its conserved first and last residue. A D gene is named only where the DNA matches it firmly. Clone size, where shown, is once, few, many, or a class for clones that have expanded.

cdr3_aa clone_size d_call j_call v_call
ASSLEAGGQDEQY - TRBD2 TRBJ2-7 TRBV7-3
ASRTNSINTEAF - - TRBJ1-1 TRBV5-1
ASLPWGGYT - - TRBJ1-2 TRBV27
ASSLGQSETQY - TRBD1 TRBJ2-5 TRBV11-3
ASSLDSGSGNTIY - - TRBJ1-3 TRBV5-4
ASSMYGAVGQPQH - - TRBJ1-5 TRBV19
SVATSGIRSSEQF - TRBD2 TRBJ2-1 TRBV29-1
ASSLKGGRAVSGELF - TRBD2 TRBJ2-2 TRBV7-2
ASSGQGWDTGELF - - TRBJ2-2 TRBV7-2
ASSLTQGNTEAF - - TRBJ1-1 TRBV7-2
AWSVLRSTGGMYEQY - TRBD1 TRBJ2-7 TRBV30
ASSPLQGSPLH - - TRBJ1-6 TRBV12-3/TRBV12-4
ASSLGQGFGYT - TRBD1 TRBJ1-2 TRBV28
ASSQERELRRETQY - - TRBJ2-5 TRBV3-1/TRBV3-2
ASSLAGTAAYEQF - TRBD1 TRBJ2-1 TRBV11-1
ASSWGGLAGHYEQY - TRBD2 TRBJ2-7 TRBV19
AISAIAGTSYNEQF - TRBD2 TRBJ2-1 TRBV10-3
ASSLQGLTEAF - TRBD1 TRBJ1-1 TRBV28
ASSLRREYPHHRDEKLF - - TRBJ1-4 TRBV18
ASSQDDGGRNEQF - TRBD2 TRBJ2-1 TRBV4-2
ASRSPNYGYT few - TRBJ1-2 TRBV27
ATSDSAGRNYGYT - - TRBJ1-2 TRBV24-1
ASRNDGPYGYT - - TRBJ1-2 TRBV4-3
ASSPDLYNEQF - - TRBJ2-1 TRBV2
ASSEAGYGYT - - TRBJ1-2 TRBV6-1
ATGANYGYT - - TRBJ1-2 TRBV27
ASSYSLSHYGYT - - TRBJ1-2 TRBV6-2/TRBV6-3
ASSFLDLNTEAF once - TRBJ1-1 TRBV27
ASSIDLGHRSGANVLT - - TRBJ2-6 TRBV19
ASSWASAYNEQF - - TRBJ2-1 TRBV28
ASSLGKGVGVDTQY - - TRBJ2-3 TRBV5-1
ATSDQRTGVDEQY - TRBD1 TRBJ2-7 TRBV24-1
SVADRANTEAF - TRBD1 TRBJ1-1 TRBV29-1
ASSPRTLTKNIQY - - TRBJ2-4 TRBV11-1
ASSRTAQETQY - - TRBJ2-5 TRBV5-1
ASSGGGDGYT - - TRBJ1-2 TRBV18
ASSVSSGDSTDTQY - TRBD2 TRBJ2-3 TRBV2
ASSHLRLQETQY once - TRBJ2-5 TRBV4-1
ASSQGFWGQGGTEAF - TRBD1 TRBJ1-1 TRBV4-1
ASSSQGTDTQY once TRBD1 TRBJ2-3 TRBV7-3
ASSQDLGIGQPQH few - TRBJ1-5 TRBV4-2
ASSLEPGANTGELF - - TRBJ2-2 TRBV5-1
ASGLEAGLAAEQF once TRBD2 TRBJ2-1 TRBV12-5
ASSPRKAGTDTQY - - TRBJ2-3 TRBV7-3
ASSEISGYGYT - - TRBJ1-2 TRBV25-1
ASSLPTRTYGYT - - TRBJ1-2 TRBV11-2
AISRTSGGATDTQY - TRBD2 TRBJ2-3 TRBV10-3
ASSAGTAYEQY - - TRBJ2-7 TRBV9
AISRQGADTGELF - TRBD1 TRBJ2-2 TRBV10-3
ASSPLYDRHYEQY - - TRBJ2-7 TRBV6-5